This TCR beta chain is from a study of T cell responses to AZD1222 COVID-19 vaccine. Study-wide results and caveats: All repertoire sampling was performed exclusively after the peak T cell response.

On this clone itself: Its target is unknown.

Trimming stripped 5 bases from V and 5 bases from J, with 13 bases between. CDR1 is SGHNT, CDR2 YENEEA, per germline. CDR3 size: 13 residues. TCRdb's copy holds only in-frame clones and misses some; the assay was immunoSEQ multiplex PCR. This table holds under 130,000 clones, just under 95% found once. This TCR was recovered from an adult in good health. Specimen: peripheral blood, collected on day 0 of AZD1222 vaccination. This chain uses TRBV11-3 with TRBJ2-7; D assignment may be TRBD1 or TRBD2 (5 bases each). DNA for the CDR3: TGTGCCAGCAGCCCCGGGGCCATCCACGAGCAGTACTTC. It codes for CASSPGAIHEQYF.